This T cell receptor beta chain was identified during a study of blood T cell repertoires in COVID-19. About the study: COVID-19 samples, acute and convalescent, were from the United States, Italy and Spain. PBMCs, B-cell-depleted T cells, or T cells provided the cDNA or gDNA that made up the material.

The CDR3 contains 13 residues. V lost 5 bases and J 2 bases, leaving 7 bases between the germline ends. Authors' data handling: Reference gene primers were amplified, and this amplification served to estimate nucleated cell counts. Method: immunoSEQ multiplex PCR; TCRdb's copy keeps in-frame clones and lacks some. D and trimming come from the DNA, and the V and J calls and clone size come from that table. The sample has roughly 190,000 clones; approximately 81% are singletons. This clone was counted between two and nine times. Source material: peripheral blood. This receptor was taken from a human donor in a cohort sampled during active COVID-19. The gene calls are TRBV12-3 or TRBV12-4 and TRBJ1-3; D ambiguous. The CDR3 reads CASSPGTGNTIYF. The CDR3, as DNA: TGTGCCAGCAGTCCAGGCACTGGAAACACCATATATTTT.